This T cell receptor (beta chain) was identified during a study of CD8+ T cells in alopecia areata. Trimming cost V 3 bases and J 4 bases, with 9 bases left between them. The CDR3 extends over 13 amino acids. Per the germline V gene, CDR1 is SNHLY and CDR2 is FYNNEI. Reverse transcribed after extraction, RNA yielded cDNA as the sequencing template. Some clones are missing from TCRdb's copy, which holds only in-frame ones; the method was immunoSEQ multiplex PCR. Of some 120,000 clones listed, over 50% are singletons. The sequence was collected from a human donor with alopecia areata. The chain carries TRBV2 and TRBJ1-1; D is possibly TRBD1 (5 bases). This material consisted of CD4+ T cells sorted from blood, taken at week 0. CDR3 loop: CASSDRGTTEAFF. The CDR3 region has the DNA TGTGCCAGCAGTGACCGAGGGACCACTGAAGCTTTCTTT.